The 27 T cell receptor beta chains in this list originate from one sample, sequenced in a study of CD8 T cells in ankylosing spondylitis. Study-wide results and limits: A TCR beta motif of eight highly homologous variants appeared characteristic of ankylosing spondylitis blood.

TCRdb passed the 5' RACE reads through MiXCR, listing each CDR3 protein once. In the table there are under 450,000 distinct CDR3 sequences, approximately 17% of which are singletons. Antigen specificity for these receptors is unknown. The sequencing input was blood, either unsorted or a sorted T cell fraction (not recorded which). The receptors stem from a male donor with ankylosing spondylitis.

The V and J genes are TRBV5-1 and TRBJ2-1, with 10 bases fitting TRBD1. Germline V lookup: CDR1 SGHRS, CDR2 YFSETQ. The trim removed 1 base at V and 0 bases at J, leaving 7 bases unmatched. There are 18 residues in the CDR3. The CDR3 bases are TGCGCCAGCAGCTTGAGTAGGGGACAGGGGAGCTCCTACAATGAGCAGTTCTTC. Residues: CASSLSRGQGSSYNEQFF.

The chain links TRBV29-1 to TRBJ1-4, with 9 positions matching TRBD1. There are 14 residues in the CDR3. The germline gives CDR1 SQVTM, CDR2 ANQGSEA. With V trimmed by 6 bases and J by 2 bases, 4 bases remained unmatched. The CDR3 region is CSVGDRATNEKLFF. The CDR3, as DNA: TGCAGCGTAGGGGACAGGGCTACTAATGAAAAACTGTTTTTT.

This clonotype has a handful of counts. V is TRBV6-1 and J is TRBJ2-1; 8 nucleotides align to TRBD1. The J segment lost 0 bases and the V segment lost 4 bases, leaving 8 bases of the junction unmatched. This CDR3 contains 17 residues. CDR1 and CDR2 from the germline V gene are MNHNS and SASEGT. The DNA for the CDR3 is TGTGCCAGCAGTGCCCCAGACAGGGGACTCTCCTACAATGAGCAGTTCTTC. This codes for CASSAPDRGLSYNEQFF.

The V gene is TRBV7-9, the J gene TRBJ1-1; D is perhaps TRBD1 (6 bases). The length of the CDR3 is 14 residues. Germline V gene data show CDR1 as SEHNR and CDR2 as FQNEAQ (reference sequence). Trimming shortened V by 1 base and J by 8 bases, and 14 bases separated the two germline ends. In nucleotides, the CDR3 is TGTGCCAGCAGCTTAGGGCAGGGACACCAAGAAGCTTTCTTT. Encoded protein: CASSLGQGHQEAFF.

The DNA for the CDR3 is TGTGCCAGCAGCTTCCTCGGGGGCTCTGGAAACACCATATATTTT. Translating it yields CASSFLGGSGNTIYF. V is TRBV7-2 and J is TRBJ1-3, with D perhaps matching TRBD1 (5 bases). V shed 3 bases and J shed 0 bases, with 9 bases lying between them. CDR1 is SGHTA and CDR2 is FQGNSA in the germline V gene. The CDR3 extends over 15 amino acids. Full variable domain (missing parts from reference TRBV7-2 and TRBJ1-3): GAGVSQSPSNKVTEKGKDVELRCDPISGHTALYWYRQSLGQGLEFLIYFQGNSAPDKSGLPSDRFSAERTGGSVSTLTIQRTQQEDSAVYLCASSFLGGSGNTIYFGEGSWLTVV.

This clonotype was observed a handful of times. V usage is TRBV6-1 and J usage is TRBJ2-3; weak D call: TRBD1 (6 bases). CDR1 MNHNS and CDR2 SASEGT come from the germline V gene. V was shortened by 8 bases and J by 1 base, with 19 bases between the two germline ends. The CDR3 is made up of 16 amino acids. CDR3 bases: TGTGCCAGCTGGGTAACTCAGGGGATTCGCACAGATACGCAGTATTTT. As protein: CASWVTQGIRTDTQYF.

V gene TRBV12-3 or TRBV12-4 combines with J gene TRBJ1-1; the D gene is possibly TRBD1 (6 bases). V lost 7 bases and J lost 3, with 15 bases in between. CDR3 length: 14 residues. The CDR3 here is CASTPLGAHTEAFF. In DNA, the CDR3 is TGTGCCAGCACTCCTTTGGGGGCGCACACTGAAGCTTTCTTT.

The chain recombines TRBV20-1 with TRBJ2-1, with D hard to call. Germline V lookup: CDR1 DFQATT, CDR2 SNEGSKA (reference sequence). The CDR3 consists of 12 residues. Trimming removed 5 bases from V and 4 bases from J, with 9 bases in between. Here the CDR3 DNA reads TGCAGTGCTCTCGGAGCTTACAATGAGCAGTTCTTC. Its protein is CSALGAYNEQFF.

The gene calls are TRBV25-1 and TRBJ1-2; TRBD1 is a possible D gene (5 bases). V dropped 6 bases and J dropped 8 bases, with 13 bases sitting between them. The CDR3 consists of 12 residues. Germline CDR1 and CDR2: MGHDK and SYGVNS. In DNA form, the CDR3 reads TGTGCCAGCAGCGTTGGGGGGGACGGCTACACCTTC. Amino acids: CASSVGGDGYTF.

This clonotype came up a few times. The chain joins TRBV19 to TRBJ1-1; the D is unclear. Germline loops: CDR1 LNHDA, CDR2 SQIVND (reference sequence). V was clipped by 3 bases and J by 11 bases, with 13 bases between them. CDR3 size: 12 residues. The CDR3 loop is CASSIGVRGAFF. In DNA form, the CDR3 reads TGTGCCAGTAGTATTGGCGTCCGAGGGGCTTTCTTT.

This chain uses TRBV24-1 with TRBJ2-5; 9 bases map to TRBD1. The CDR3 covers 15 residues. With 11 bases clipped from V and 5 bases from J, the junction kept 14 bases outside the gene matches. CDR1 and CDR2 (germline): KGHDR, SFDVKD. Written as DNA, the CDR3 is TGTGCCAGCCAGGGACAGGGCTGGGAGTGCGAGACCCAGTACTTC. Translation gives CASQGQGWECETQYF.

This chain connects TRBV2 to TRBJ1-4; 7 bases align to TRBD1. The CDR3 has 15 residues. The V gene's germline CDR1 is SNHLY and CDR2 FYNNEI. The J segment lost 5 bases and the V segment lost 4 bases, leaving 7 bases of the junction unmatched. DNA for the CDR3: TGTGCCAGCAGTGGTGGTGGGACAGCAAATGAAAAACTGTTTTTT. It encodes CASSGGGTANEKLFF.

This clonotype was detected only a few times. The chain couples TRBV15 to TRBJ2-3; 12 positions match TRBD2. This CDR3 is built from 17 residues. With V trimmed by 2 bases and J by 5 bases, 8 bases remained unmatched. Germline V CDR1 and CDR2: LNHNV, YYDKDF (reference sequence). The CDR3 DNA reads TGTGCCACCAGCAGATCCAAGACTAGCGGGAGTGAAGATACGCAGTATTTT. It is translated as CATSRSKTSGSEDTQYF.

The gene calls are TRBV20-1 and TRBJ2-1; a weak D match, TRBD2 (6 bases). CDR1 DFQATT and CDR2 SNEGSKA come from the germline V gene (reference sequence). This CDR3 has 17 residues. Trimming removed 0 bases from V and 0 bases from J, with 15 bases in between. CDR3 in DNA: TGCAGTGCTAGAGACCTTGGCGGGGTGGTCTCCTACAATGAGCAGTTCTTC. It codes for CSARDLGGVVSYNEQFF.

This sequence joins TRBV2 and TRBJ2-3; a weak D match, TRBD1 (7 bases). The germline gives CDR1 SNHLY, CDR2 FYNNEI. CDR3 length: 16 residues. V lost 6 bases to trimming and J lost 5 bases, with 21 bases between them. The CDR3 sequence: CASSRAEGAGQDTQYF. The CDR3 DNA is TGTGCCAGCAGCCGCGCGGAGGGGGCCGGGCAAGATACGCAGTATTTT. Looking up the rest from reference TRBV2 and TRBJ2-3 gives the full variable domain: EPEVTQTPSHQVTQMGQEVILRCVPISNHLYFYWYRQILGQKVEFLVSFYNNEISEKSEIFDDQFSVERPDGSNFTLKIRSTKLEDSAMYFCASSRAEGAGQDTQYFGPGTRLTVL.

The J gene is TRBJ2-7, the V gene TRBV18; 7 bases are shared with TRBD1. The CDR3 loop spans 14 amino acids. The J segment lost 0 bases and the V segment lost 4 bases, leaving 3 bases of the junction unmatched. CDR1 and CDR2 (germline): KGHSH, LQKENI. This CDR3 is CASSHGQASYEQYF. CDR3 DNA: TGTGCCAGCTCACATGGACAGGCCTCCTACGAGCAGTACTTC.

The sample holds many counts of this clonotype. This chain connects TRBV24-1 to TRBJ1-5; D gene uncertain. Per germline, CDR1 KGHDR and CDR2 SFDVKD. CDR3 length: 12 amino acids. The V end was cut by 9 bases, the J end by 6 bases, with 11 bases between. Written as DNA, the CDR3 is TGTGCCACCCCCGGTTACCTTCAGCCCCAGCATTTT. Protein product: CATPGYLQPQHF.

V usage is TRBV10-2 and J usage is TRBJ1-1; no reliable D call. The CDR3 contains 14 residues. V was trimmed by 2 bases and J by 0 bases, leaving 7 bases between them. From germline, CDR1 is WSHSY and CDR2 SAAADI. The CDR3 coding sequence is TGCGCCAGCAGTGAGGGTAGGGTGAACACTGAAGCTTTCTTT. This sequence encodes CASSEGRVNTEAFF.

This clonotype has a handful of counts. V usage is TRBV9 and J usage is TRBJ2-1; possible D gene TRBD1, 6 bases. CDR1 and CDR2 (germline): SGDLS, YYNGEE. Trimming pared 4 bases from V and 4 bases from J, leaving 9 bases between. This CDR3 comprises 13 residues. The CDR3 protein is CASSKGQYNEQFF. The CDR3, as DNA: TGTGCCAGCAGCAAAGGACAGTACAATGAGCAGTTCTTC.

This chain connects TRBV7-3 to TRBJ2-2; D possibly uses TRBD1 or TRBD2 (5 bases each). The CDR3 extends over 15 amino acids. Trimming took 2 bases from V and 5 from J, leaving 12 bases between them. Germline CDR1 SGHTA, CDR2 FQGTGA. This CDR3 reads CASSLGPRETGELFF. The CDR3 bases are TGTGCCAGCAGCTTAGGACCCAGGGAGACCGGGGAGCTGTTTTTT.

In this sample, this clonotype turned up a few times. This chain joins TRBV20-1 and TRBJ1-2; 8 bases align to TRBD1. Looked up from germline, CDR1 is DFQATT and CDR2 is SNEGSKA (reference sequence). CDR3 length: 14 amino acids. J was trimmed by 4 bases and V by 6 bases; bases with no gene match: 10. DNA for the CDR3: TGCAGTGCCATCCCAGGGGGCGCCACCTATGGCTACACCTTC. Translated: CSAIPGGATYGYTF.

For the CDR3, the DNA is TGCGCCAGCAGCTTAATGGGAGGAGAGACCCAGTACTTC. This encodes CASSLMGGETQYF. This chain uses TRBV5-1 with TRBJ2-5, with a possible D match to TRBD2 (6 bases). Trimming cost V 2 bases and J 4 bases, with 9 bases left between them. Germline V CDR1 and CDR2: SGHRS, YFSETQ. The CDR3 sequence is 13 residues long. Variable domain in full (rest from reference TRBV5-1 and TRBJ2-5): KAGVTQTPRYLIKTRGQQVTLSCSPISGHRSVSWYQQTPGQGLQFLFEYFSETQRNKGNFPGRFSGRQFSNSRSEMNVSTLELGDSALYLCASSLMGGETQYFGPGTRLLVL.

This chain connects TRBV6-7 to TRBJ2-1; D is ambiguous. TRBV6-7 is an ORF for which the function is uncertain. The CDR3 covers 15 residues. The V end lost 8 bases, the J end lost 9 bases, and 23 bases lay between the germline ends. Here the CDR3 reads CASRTLVPPRGEQFF. CDR3 coding DNA: TGTGCCAGCCGCACCCTGGTCCCCCCCCGCGGTGAGCAGTTCTTC.

The rearrangement links TRBV11-2 to TRBJ2-1; possibly TRBD2 for D (6 bases). The CDR3 length is 14 residues. CDR1 is SGHAT, CDR2 FQNNGV, per germline. Trimming shortened V by 1 base and J by 10 bases, and 14 bases separated the two germline ends. This CDR3 reads CASSLVRLAGEQFF. CDR3 nucleotides: TGTGCCAGCAGCTTAGTACGGCTGGCGGGGGAGCAGTTCTTC.

This clonotype was seen a handful of times. The chain is built from TRBV29-1 and TRBJ1-4; D possibly corresponds to TRBD1 (5 bases). Germline assignment: CDR1 SQVTM and CDR2 ANQGSEA. The V gene lost 5 bases and the J gene lost 4 bases, with 11 bases spanning the gap. This CDR3 spans 13 amino acids. This chain's CDR3 is CSVRKGNNEKLFF. DNA for the CDR3: TGCAGCGTTCGCAAGGGGAATAATGAAAAACTGTTTTTT.

This clonotype was observed a few times. The chain has TRBV11-1 and TRBJ2-1; D possibly uses TRBD1 or TRBD2 (5 bases each). Germline-derived CDR1 and CDR2 are SGHAT and FQDESV (reference sequence). This CDR3 spans 15 amino acids. Trimming took off 7 bases at V and 2 bases at J, with 15 bases between the two ends. The CDR3 sequence: CASTQGGRPYNEQFF. The CDR3 bases are TGTGCCAGCACCCAGGGCGGGCGCCCCTACAATGAGCAGTTCTTC.

The table lists this clonotype with a few counts. The V call is TRBV13, the J call TRBJ1-2; D is perhaps TRBD1 (5 bases). Germline V gene data show CDR1 as PRHDT and CDR2 as FYEKMQ (reference sequence). This CDR3 is 15 amino acids long. The V and J ends lost 2 bases and 4 bases respectively, with 14 bases between them. The chain's CDR3 is CASSLNQGPSYGYTF. For the CDR3, the DNA is TGTGCCAGCAGCTTAAACCAGGGACCCTCCTATGGCTACACCTTC.